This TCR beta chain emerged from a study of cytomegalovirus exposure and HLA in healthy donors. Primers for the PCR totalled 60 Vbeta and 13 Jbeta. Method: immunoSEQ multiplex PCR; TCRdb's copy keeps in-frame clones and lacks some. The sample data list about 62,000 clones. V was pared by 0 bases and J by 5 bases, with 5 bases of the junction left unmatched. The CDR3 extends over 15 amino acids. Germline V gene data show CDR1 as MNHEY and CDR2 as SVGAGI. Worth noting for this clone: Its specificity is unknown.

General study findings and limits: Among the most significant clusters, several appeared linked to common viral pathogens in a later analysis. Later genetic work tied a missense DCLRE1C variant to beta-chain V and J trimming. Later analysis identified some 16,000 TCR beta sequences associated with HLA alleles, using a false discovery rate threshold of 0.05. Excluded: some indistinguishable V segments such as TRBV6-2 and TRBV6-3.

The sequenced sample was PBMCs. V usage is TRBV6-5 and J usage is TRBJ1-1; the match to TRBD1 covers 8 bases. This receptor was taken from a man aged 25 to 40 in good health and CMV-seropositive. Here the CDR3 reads CASSYSYRGGTEAFF. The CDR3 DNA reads TGTGCCAGCAGTTACTCGTACAGGGGGGGGACTGAAGCTTTCTTT.